The source of this T cell receptor beta chain is a study of cytomegalovirus exposure and HLA in healthy donors. Study context: The approximately 710 first-cohort repertoires and the approximately 110 validation repertoires shared the same platform, a later analysis reported.

Study-level findings and limits: Most observed TCR sequences were rare, whereas some public TCRs were detected in many donors.

Clones were sequenced by immunoSEQ multiplex PCR, and TCRdb holds only the in-frame ones, with some missing. The data contain around 190,000 clones, around 80% of them singletons. With V trimmed by 7 bases and J by 5 bases, 5 bases remained unmatched. In germline, CDR1 is MNHEY, CDR2 SMNVEV (reference sequence). This CDR3 is built from 12 residues. In regard to this clone: Its antigen is not identified.

This sequence originates from a woman aged 25 to 45 in good health and CMV-seronegative. Sequenced input: PBMCs. The chain employs TRBV27 and TRBJ2-7, with 7 bases identical to TRBD2. CDR3 in amino acids: CASTGGGDEQYF. In DNA form, the CDR3 reads TGTGCCAGCACCGGGGGAGGGGACGAGCAGTACTTC.